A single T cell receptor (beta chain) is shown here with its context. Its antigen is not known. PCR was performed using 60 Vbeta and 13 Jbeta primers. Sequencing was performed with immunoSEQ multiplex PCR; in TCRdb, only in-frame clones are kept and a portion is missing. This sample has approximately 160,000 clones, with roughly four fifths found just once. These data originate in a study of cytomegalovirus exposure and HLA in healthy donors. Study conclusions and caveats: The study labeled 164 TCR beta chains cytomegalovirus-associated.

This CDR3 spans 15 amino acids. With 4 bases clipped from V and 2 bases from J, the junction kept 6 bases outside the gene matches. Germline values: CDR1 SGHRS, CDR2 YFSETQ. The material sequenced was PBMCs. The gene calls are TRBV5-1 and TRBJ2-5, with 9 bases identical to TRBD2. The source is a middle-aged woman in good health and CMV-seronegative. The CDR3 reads CASSPTSGTQETQYF. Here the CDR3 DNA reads TGCGCCAGCAGCCCGACTAGCGGTACACAAGAGACCCAGTACTTC.